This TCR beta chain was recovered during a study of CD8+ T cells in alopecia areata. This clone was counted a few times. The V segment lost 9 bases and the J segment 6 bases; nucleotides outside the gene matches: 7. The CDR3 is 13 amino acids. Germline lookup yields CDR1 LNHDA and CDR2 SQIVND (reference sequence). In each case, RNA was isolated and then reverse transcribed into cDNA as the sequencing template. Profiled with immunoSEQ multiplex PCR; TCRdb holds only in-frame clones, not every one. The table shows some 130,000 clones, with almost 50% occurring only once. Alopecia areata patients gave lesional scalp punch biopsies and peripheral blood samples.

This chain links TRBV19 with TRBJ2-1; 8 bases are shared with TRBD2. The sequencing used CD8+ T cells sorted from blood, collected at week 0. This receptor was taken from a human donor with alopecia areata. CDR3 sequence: CASREGLRNEQFF. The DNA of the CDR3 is TGTGCCAGCCGGGAGGGACTACGCAATGAGCAGTTCTTC.